This TCR beta chain derives from a study of T-cell reconstitution after alpha-beta-depleted transplantation in children. Findings and caveats of the study: Newly made T cells mostly supplied T-cell counts and diversity one year after transplant. At around two months after transplant, the alpha-beta T cells were reportedly derived from several hundred expanded clones that came from non-depleted graft cells.

TCRbeta library preparation incorporated unique molecular identifiers. TCRdb independently ran MiXCR on the PCR reads; one entry per CDR3 protein. Among about 900,000 distinct CDR3 sequences listed, roughly 29% were seen once. The CDR3 loop spans 15 amino acids. The trim removed 5 bases at V and 10 bases at J, leaving 8 bases unmatched. In regard to this clonotype: What it binds is not known.

The genes are TRBV12-3 or TRBV12-4 and TRBJ2-1; 13 bases fit TRBD2. The sample consisted of PBMCs, mostly from graft donor cells, taken 360 days after TCRalphabeta/CD19-depleted stem cell transplant. The clonotype originates from a boy in the first two years of life who had a stem cell transplant for SCID, so the T cells may come from the graft donor. The CDR3 loop is CASSPRLAGGWEQFF. DNA of the CDR3: TGTGCCAGCAGTCCTCGACTAGCGGGGGGTTGGGAGCAGTTCTTC.